Below are 17 T cell receptor beta chains sequenced from a single sample in a study of OX40 agonist ivuxolimab in advanced cancers. Using immunoSEQ multiplex PCR, the repertoire was profiled, and TCRdb retains in-frame clones only, with some absent. This sample has tens of thousands of clones; 82% occur once, and the top ten carry roughly 10%. The sample was CD4+ or CD8+ T cells sorted from blood, taken in a trial of the OX40 agonist ivuxolimab. Every receptor here comes from an adult with an advanced solid tumor such as melanoma, head and neck, liver or kidney cancer.

The table lists this clone with a few counts. V usage is TRBV4-1 and J usage is TRBJ2-7; 12 bases line up with TRBD2. Germline assignment: CDR1 MGHRA and CDR2 YSYEKL. V was pared by 0 bases and J by 6 bases, with 6 bases of the junction left unmatched. The CDR3 length is 16 residues. The CDR3 protein is CASSQDPSGGAGEQYV. The CDR3 DNA follows: TGCGCCAGCAGCCAAGATCCTAGCGGGGGGGCTGGCGAGCAGTACGTC.

The CDR3 nucleotides read TGTGCCAGCAGCCTGAGACTAGCCCGGGACACCGGGGAGCTGTTTTTT. Translating it yields CASSLRLARDTGELFF. The chain carries TRBV7-2 and TRBJ2-2; 7 nucleotides align to TRBD2. With 5 bases clipped from V and 3 bases from J, the junction kept 9 bases outside the gene matches. The CDR3 totals 16 residues. The germline gives CDR1 SGHTA, CDR2 FQGNSA.

The chain has TRBV7-9 and TRBJ2-5; TRBD2 matches 9 bases. This CDR3 is 16 amino acids long. The germline V gene has CDR1 SEHNR and CDR2 FQNEAQ (reference sequence). Trimming took 5 bases from V and 2 from J; bases not matched to a gene: 9. The CDR3 DNA is TGTGCCAGCAGCCCTAGCGGGGCCTCGGCGCAAGAGACCCAGTACTTC. This codes for CASSPSGASAQETQYF.

V gene TRBV10-3 combines with J gene TRBJ2-7, with unresolved D. There are 12 residues in the CDR3. Trimming cost V 0 bases and J 7 bases, with 7 bases left between them. Germline V gene sequence: CDR1 ENHRY, CDR2 SYGVKD. CDR3 amino acids: CAISESLGEQYV. DNA for the CDR3: TGTGCCATCAGTGAGTCCCTGGGGGAGCAGTACGTC.

The rearrangement joins TRBV5-8 to TRBJ1-3; tentative D call: TRBD1 (5 bases). The CDR3 is made up of 15 amino acids. Between the trimmed V and J ends, which lost 4 bases and 0 bases, there was a span of 11 bases. CDR1 and CDR2 from the germline V gene are SGHTS and YDEGEE. CDR3 DNA sequence: TGTGCCAGCAGCATCAGGGACCTCTCTGGAAACACCATATATTTT. Translation gives CASSIRDLSGNTIYF. The full variable domain, its missing parts supplied by reference TRBV5-8 and TRBJ1-3, is EAGVTQSPTHLIKTRGQQATLRCSPISGHTSVYWYQQALGLGLQFLLWYDEGEERNRGNFPPRFSGRQFPNYSSELNVNALELEDSALYLCASSIRDLSGNTIYFGEGSWLTVV.

The CDR3 nucleotides are TGTGCCAGCAGTCCCCCAGCAGGGGGCGTTCAGCCCCAGCATTTT. Residues: CASSPPAGGVQPQHF. The V and J genes are TRBV28 and TRBJ1-5, with 8 nucleotides matching TRBD1. In germline, CDR1 is MDHEN, CDR2 SYDVKM. The trim removed 5 bases at V and 6 bases at J, leaving 9 bases unmatched. The CDR3 loop spans 15 amino acids.

V gene TRBV2 combines with J gene TRBJ1-2; the D gene is possibly TRBD1 (6 bases). Deletions cut 5 bases from V and 4 bases from J, with 14 bases between. The length of the CDR3 is 14 residues. Germline-derived CDR1 and CDR2 are SNHLY and FYNNEI. This CDR3 reads CASSWIEGGYGYTF. The CDR3 DNA reads TGTGCCAGCAGTTGGATTGAGGGGGGCTATGGCTACACCTTC.

V gene TRBV6-6 combines with J gene TRBJ1-1; 9 nucleotides align to TRBD1. The CDR3 runs to 14 residues. V shed 2 bases, J shed 7 bases, and the junction held 5 bases outside the gene matches. Germline CDR1 is MNHNY and CDR2 is SVGAGI (reference sequence). CDR3 amino acids: CASSYGQGSDEAFF. CDR3 bases: TGTGCCAGCAGTTACGGACAGGGGTCAGATGAAGCTTTCTTT.

The chain couples TRBV11-2 to TRBJ1-2; D gene unclear. V shed 1 base and J shed 5 bases, with 23 bases lying between them. The CDR3 is 18 amino acids. CDR1 and CDR2 from the germline V gene are SGHAT and FQNNGV. The CDR3 loop is CASSLGIIVGSPSYGYTF. The CDR3 nucleotides are TGTGCCAGCAGCTTAGGAATTATAGTGGGCAGCCCCAGTTATGGCTACACCTTC.

The chain recombines TRBV5-1 with TRBJ2-5, with TRBD2 identical over 11 bases. V gave up 6 bases and J gave up 0 bases; unmatched junction bases: 1. The CDR3 has 14 amino acids. Per the germline V gene, CDR1 is SGHRS and CDR2 is YFSETQ. The CDR3, as DNA: TGCGCCAGCAAGGGACTAGCGGACCAAGAGACCCAGTACTTC. Encoded protein: CASKGLADQETQYF.

The chain has TRBV7-2 and TRBJ2-7, with 8 bases that match TRBD2. Germline CDR1 reads SGHTA; CDR2 reads FQGNSA. The CDR3 totals 15 residues. V was pared by 5 bases and J by 7 bases, with 13 bases of the junction left unmatched. The CDR3 spells CASSMTGLGGFEQYF. The CDR3 DNA is TGTGCCAGCAGCATGACGGGACTAGGAGGATTTGAGCAGTACTTC.

The genes are TRBV19 and TRBJ2-2; D might be TRBD2 (6 bases). Germline lookup yields CDR1 LNHDA and CDR2 SQIVND (reference sequence). The V and J ends lost 6 bases and 3 bases respectively, with 14 bases between them. CDR3 length equals 15 residues. The CDR3 reads CASRSFWGDTGELFF. The CDR3 DNA follows: TGTGCCAGTAGATCTTTCTGGGGGGACACCGGGGAGCTGTTTTTT. Full variable domain (missing parts from reference TRBV19 and TRBJ2-2): DGGITQSPKYLFRKEGQNVTLSCEQNLNHDAMYWYRQDPGQGLRLIYYSQIVNDFQKGDIAEGYSVSREKKESFPLTVTSAQKNPTAFYLCASRSFWGDTGELFFGEGSRLTVL.

There are a few counts of this clone. The chain carries TRBV7-8 and TRBJ2-2; 8 nucleotides align to TRBD2. Germline CDR1 and CDR2: SGHVS and FQNEAQ. V lost 3 bases and J lost 6; bases outside the gene matches: 6. This CDR3 region has 15 residues. In DNA form, the CDR3 reads TGTGCCAGCAGCTTCCGGGGGGGGACCCCCGGGGAGCTGTTTTTT. Translation: CASSFRGGTPGELFF.

This rearrangement joins TRBV30 to TRBJ2-5; D remains unclear. This CDR3 has 14 residues. Germline-derived CDR1 and CDR2 are GTSNPN and SVGIG (reference sequence). Trimming shortened V by 1 base and J by 2 bases, and 11 bases separated the two germline ends. The CDR3 loop is CAWSATRIQETQYF. The CDR3 region has the DNA TGTGCCTGGAGTGCCACCCGGATACAAGAGACCCAGTACTTC.

The rearrangement uses TRBV16 and TRBJ1-5; perhaps TRBD1 as D (6 bases). CDR3 length: 14 residues. The V end lost 3 bases, the J end lost 4 bases, and 10 bases lay between the germline ends. CDR1 is KGHSY and CDR2 is FQNENV in the germline V gene. CDR3 residues: CASSHSGTNQPQHF. As DNA, the CDR3 is TGTGCCAGCAGCCATTCCGGGACAAATCAGCCCCAGCATTTT.

V is TRBV23-1 and J is TRBJ1-6; unclear D gene. TRBV23-1 is an open reading frame whose function is uncertain. The CDR3 covers 13 residues. V dropped 9 bases and J dropped 9 bases, with 15 bases sitting between them. CDR3 amino acids: CASPDLKISPLHF. In DNA form, the CDR3 reads TGCGCCAGTCCGGACCTCAAGATTTCACCCCTCCACTTT.

This chain links TRBV19 with TRBJ2-2; D is perhaps TRBD1 (6 bases). Trimming pared 5 bases from V and 0 bases from J, leaving 13 bases between. CDR3 length equals 16 residues. Germline CDR1 is LNHDA and CDR2 is SQIVND (reference sequence). CDR3 loop: CASSSRQVANTGELFF. The CDR3 DNA follows: TGTGCCAGTAGTTCTCGACAGGTCGCGAACACCGGGGAGCTGTTTTTT.